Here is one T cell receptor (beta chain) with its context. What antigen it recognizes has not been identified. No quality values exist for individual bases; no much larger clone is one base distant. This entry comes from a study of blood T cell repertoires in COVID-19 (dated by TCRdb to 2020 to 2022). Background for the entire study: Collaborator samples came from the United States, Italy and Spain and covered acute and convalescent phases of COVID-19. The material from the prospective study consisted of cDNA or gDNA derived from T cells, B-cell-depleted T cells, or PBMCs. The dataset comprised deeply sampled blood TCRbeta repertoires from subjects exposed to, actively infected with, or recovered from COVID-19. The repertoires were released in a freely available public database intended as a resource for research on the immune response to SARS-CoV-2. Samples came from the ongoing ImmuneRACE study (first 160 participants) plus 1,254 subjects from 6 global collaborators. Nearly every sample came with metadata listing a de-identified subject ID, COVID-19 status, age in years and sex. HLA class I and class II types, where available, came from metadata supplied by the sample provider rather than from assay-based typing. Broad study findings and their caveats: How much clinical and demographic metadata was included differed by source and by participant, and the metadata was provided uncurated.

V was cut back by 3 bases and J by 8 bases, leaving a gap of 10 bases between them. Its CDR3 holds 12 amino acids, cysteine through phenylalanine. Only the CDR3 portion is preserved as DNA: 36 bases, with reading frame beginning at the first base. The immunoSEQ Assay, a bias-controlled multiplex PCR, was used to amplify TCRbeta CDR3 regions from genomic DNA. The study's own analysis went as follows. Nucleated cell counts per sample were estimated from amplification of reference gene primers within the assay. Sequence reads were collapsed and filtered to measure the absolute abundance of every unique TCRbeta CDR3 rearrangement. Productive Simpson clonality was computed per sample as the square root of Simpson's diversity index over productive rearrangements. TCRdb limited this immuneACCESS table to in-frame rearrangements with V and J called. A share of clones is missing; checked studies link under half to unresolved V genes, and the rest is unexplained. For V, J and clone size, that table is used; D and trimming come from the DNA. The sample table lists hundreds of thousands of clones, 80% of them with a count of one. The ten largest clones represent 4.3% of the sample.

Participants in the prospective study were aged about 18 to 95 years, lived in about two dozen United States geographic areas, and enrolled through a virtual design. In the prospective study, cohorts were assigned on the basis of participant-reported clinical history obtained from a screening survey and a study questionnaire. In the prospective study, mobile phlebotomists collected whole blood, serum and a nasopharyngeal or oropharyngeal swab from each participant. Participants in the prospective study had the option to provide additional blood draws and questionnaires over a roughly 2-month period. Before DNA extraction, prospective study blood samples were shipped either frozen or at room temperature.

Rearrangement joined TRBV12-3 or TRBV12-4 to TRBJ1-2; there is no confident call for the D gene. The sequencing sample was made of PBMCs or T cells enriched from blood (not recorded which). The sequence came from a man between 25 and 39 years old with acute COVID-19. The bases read TGTGCCAGCAGTTTTGCGCGAGGCGGCTACACCTTC. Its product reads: CASSFARGGYTF.